The 19 T cell receptor beta chains below come from one sample, sequenced in a study of cytomegalovirus exposure and HLA in healthy donors. PCR employed 60 Vbeta and 13 Jbeta primers. Method: immunoSEQ multiplex PCR; TCRdb's copy keeps in-frame clones and lacks some. The sample shows about 190,000 clones, 84% of them seen only once. Specimen: PBMCs. The receptor source for this set is a boy between 10 and 17 years old in good health and CMV-seronegative.

The V and J genes are TRBV7-2 and TRBJ2-7, with TRBD2 identical over 10 bases. Losses at the gene ends were 4 bases for V and 1 base for J; bases not matched to a gene: 4. The germline gives CDR1 SGHTA, CDR2 FQGNSA. CDR3 length: 15 residues. Written as DNA, the CDR3 is TGTACCAGCAGCTCTGGACTAGCGGCATCCTACGAGCAGTACTTC. Its protein is CTSSSGLAASYEQYF.

The rearrangement links TRBV9 to TRBJ1-6; perhaps TRBD1 as D (6 bases). From germline, CDR1 is SGDLS and CDR2 YYNGEE. The CDR3 contains 15 residues. V lost 3 bases to trimming and J lost 7 bases, with 14 bases between them. The CDR3 bases are TGTGCCAGCAGCGAACACAGGGAAATGAATTCACCCCTCCACTTT. Protein: CASSEHREMNSPLHF.

The rearrangement uses TRBV30 and TRBJ1-2; no firm D call. Trimming pared 4 bases from V and 4 bases from J, leaving 16 bases between. The CDR3 sequence is 14 residues long. The germline gives CDR1 GTSNPN, CDR2 SVGIG (reference sequence). The CDR3, as DNA: TGTGCCTGGACCCTACCAGGAATCGGCTATGGCTACACCTTC. Its translation: CAWTLPGIGYGYTF.

The V and J genes are TRBV7-3 and TRBJ1-2; 7 positions agree with TRBD1. Trimming at V came to 5 bases and at J to 1 base, leaving 7 bases not matched to a gene. The CDR3 has 15 residues. Germline V gene lookup returns CDR1 SGHTA and CDR2 FQGTGA. The CDR3 DNA is TGTGCCAGCAGCCTAGGGGGCAGGCTTAACTATGGCTACACCTTC. Encoded protein: CASSLGGRLNYGYTF. Together with reference TRBV7-3 and TRBJ1-2, the CDR3 gives the full variable domain: GAGVSQTPSNKVTEKGKYVELRCDPISGHTALYWYRQSLGQGPEFLIYFQGTGAADDSGLPNDRFFAVRPEGSVSTLKIQRTERGDSAVYLCASSLGGRLNYGYTFGSGTRLTVV.

This clone is a singleton in its sample. V usage is TRBV6-1 and J usage is TRBJ2-7, with a tentative D call TRBD1 (6 bases). There are 12 residues in the CDR3. The germline V gene has CDR1 MNHNS and CDR2 SASEGT. V was shortened by 10 bases and J by 1 base, with 11 bases between the two germline ends. The CDR3 protein is CATQGRSYEQYF. The CDR3 nucleotides read TGTGCCACCCAGGGGCGATCCTACGAGCAGTACTTC.

The chain links TRBV7-2 to TRBJ2-7; 7 bases match TRBD1. The V gene end was trimmed by 4 bases and the J gene end by 0 bases; junction bases not matched to a gene: 6. Germline V gives CDR1 SGHTA, CDR2 FQGNSA. The CDR3 sequence is 15 residues long. As DNA, the CDR3 is TGTGCCAGCAGCTCCTACCGGGACAGCTCCTACGAGCAGTACTTC. Translated: CASSSYRDSSYEQYF.

V and J are TRBV29-1 and TRBJ2-5; 8 bases match TRBD1. Unmatched junction bases numbered 14, after V lost 0 bases and J lost 5 bases. Germline CDR1 SQVTM, CDR2 ANQGSEA. CDR3 length: 17 amino acids. CDR3: CSVEDETGQAAWETQYF. The CDR3 nucleotides read TGCAGCGTTGAAGATGAAACGGGACAGGCGGCGTGGGAGACCCAGTACTTC.

This chain connects TRBV11-1 to TRBJ2-3; 13 bases match TRBD2. The CDR3 is 17 residues long. Trimming removed 2 bases from V and 3 bases from J; junction bases left unmatched: 5. Germline loops: CDR1 SGHAT, CDR2 FQDESV (reference sequence). The CDR3: CASSLFGTSGITDTQYF. The CDR3 DNA reads as TGTGCCAGCAGCTTATTCGGGACTAGCGGGATTACAGATACGCAGTATTTT.

This rearrangement joins TRBV2 to TRBJ1-1; 8 nucleotides align to TRBD1. Germline V gene data show CDR1 as SNHLY and CDR2 as FYNNEI. V shed 6 bases, J shed 5 bases, and the junction held 5 bases outside the gene matches. The CDR3 has 13 residues. In DNA form, the CDR3 reads TGTGCCAGCAGAGGACAGGGTGTAACTGAAGCTTTCTTT. This sequence encodes CASRGQGVTEAFF.

V usage is TRBV11-3 and J usage is TRBJ2-7; D may be TRBD1 (6 bases). The germline gives CDR1 SGHNT, CDR2 YENEEA. Trimming shortened V by 0 bases and J by 6 bases, and 15 bases separated the two germline ends. This CDR3 comprises 15 residues. CDR3 coding DNA: TGTGCCAGCAGCTTAGATCCGGGACATTCGGCCGAGCAGTACTTC. Amino acids: CASSLDPGHSAEQYF.

This sequence joins TRBV7-9 and TRBJ1-1, with 12 bases matching TRBD1. Losses at the gene ends were 5 bases for V and 4 bases for J; bases not matched to a gene: 14. The germline V gene encodes CDR1 SEHNR and CDR2 FQNEAQ (reference sequence). This CDR3 is 18 amino acids long. The CDR3, as DNA: TGTGCCAGCAGCCATATAACCGGGACAGGGGGCAGGAGCACTGAAGCTTTCTTT. This gives the protein CASSHITGTGGRSTEAFF.

V usage is TRBV7-6 and J usage is TRBJ2-1; D unresolved. CDR1 is SGHVS and CDR2 is FNYEAQ in the germline V gene. Trimming pared 4 bases from V and 0 bases from J, leaving 16 bases between. CDR3 length: 17 residues. In DNA, the CDR3 is TGTGCCAGCAGCTCCCTTTTCCGCCCGAGCTCCTACAATGAGCAGTTCTTC. Encoded protein: CASSSLFRPSSYNEQFF. Based on the CDR3 plus reference TRBV7-6 and TRBJ2-1, the full variable domain is GAGVSQSPRYKVTKRGQDVALRCDPISGHVSLYWYRQALGQGPEFLTYFNYEAQQDKSGLPNDRFSAERPEGSISTLTIQRTEQRDSAMYRCASSSLFRPSSYNEQFFGPGTRLTVL.

The V call is TRBV15, the J call TRBJ2-3; 10 bases are shared with TRBD2. The V and J ends lost 4 bases and 5 bases, in that order; junction bases with no gene match: 6. Germline V gene data show CDR1 as LNHNV and CDR2 as YYDKDF (reference sequence). This CDR3 region has 15 residues. The CDR3 nucleotides are TGTGCCACCAGCAAGGGGGGACTAGCGAAAGATACGCAGTATTTT. Translated, it gives CATSKGGLAKDTQYF. Together with reference TRBV15 and TRBJ2-3, the CDR3 gives the full variable domain: DAMVIQNPRYQVTQFGKPVTLSCSQTLNHNVMYWYQQKSSQAPKLLFHYYDKDFNNEADTPDNFQSRRPNTSFCFLDIRSPGLGDTAMYLCATSKGGLAKDTQYFGPGTRLTVL.

The V gene is TRBV7-2, the J gene TRBJ2-7; 7 bases are a match to TRBD2. The CDR3 extends over 14 amino acids. J gave up 3 bases and V 1 base, and 3 bases lay outside the gene matches. CDR1 and CDR2 (germline): SGHTA, FQGNSA. CDR3 residues: CASSLGLAIYEQYF. For the CDR3, the DNA is TGTGCCAGCAGCTTAGGACTAGCTATCTACGAGCAGTACTTC.

This chain links TRBV6-5 with TRBJ1-5; possible D gene TRBD1, 5 bases. Germline V lookup: CDR1 MNHEY, CDR2 SVGAGI. CDR3 length: 15 amino acids. Trimming left V 6 bases short and J 0 bases short, with 12 bases between. The CDR3 nucleotides are TGTGCCAGCAGGACTGGGGGGGTTAGCAATCAGCCCCAGCATTTT. Amino acids: CASRTGGVSNQPQHF.

The table lists this clone with a count of one. The V gene is TRBV6-1, the J gene TRBJ2-7, with D possibly matching TRBD1 (5 bases). In germline, CDR1 is MNHNS, CDR2 SASEGT. Trimming left V 7 bases short and J 1 base short, with 17 bases between. The CDR3 extends over 15 amino acids. The CDR3 nucleotides are TGTGCCAGCATGGGGTTTCTGGCAGGGTCCTACGAGCAGTACTTC. This encodes CASMGFLAGSYEQYF.

The chain couples TRBV28 to TRBJ2-5, with 9 bases fitting TRBD1. Trimming cost V 7 bases and J 4 bases; bases outside gene matches: 4. The CDR3 has 13 amino acids. Per germline, CDR1 MDHEN and CDR2 SYDVKM. The CDR3 sequence is CASTTGGAETQYF. Here the CDR3 DNA reads TGTGCCAGCACAACAGGGGGCGCAGAGACCCAGTACTTC.

This clone has only a few counts. This chain connects TRBV30 to TRBJ2-7; weak D call: TRBD2 (6 bases). This CDR3 is 15 amino acids long. The V gene's germline CDR1 is GTSNPN and CDR2 SVGIG (reference sequence). Trimming cost V 1 base and J 0 bases, with 13 bases left between them. CDR3 coding DNA: TGTGCCTGGAGTGACCCGGGACTGCACTCCTACGAGCAGTACTTC. This gives the protein CAWSDPGLHSYEQYF.

The chain has TRBV18 and TRBJ2-4; tentative D call: TRBD2 (5 bases). Germline V gene lookup returns CDR1 KGHSH and CDR2 LQKENI. CDR3 length: 13 amino acids. Trimming stripped 5 bases from V and 6 bases from J, with 11 bases between. DNA for the CDR3: TGTGCCAGCTCAGAGGGCTTGCGAAACATTCAGTACTTC. Its translation: CASSEGLRNIQYF.